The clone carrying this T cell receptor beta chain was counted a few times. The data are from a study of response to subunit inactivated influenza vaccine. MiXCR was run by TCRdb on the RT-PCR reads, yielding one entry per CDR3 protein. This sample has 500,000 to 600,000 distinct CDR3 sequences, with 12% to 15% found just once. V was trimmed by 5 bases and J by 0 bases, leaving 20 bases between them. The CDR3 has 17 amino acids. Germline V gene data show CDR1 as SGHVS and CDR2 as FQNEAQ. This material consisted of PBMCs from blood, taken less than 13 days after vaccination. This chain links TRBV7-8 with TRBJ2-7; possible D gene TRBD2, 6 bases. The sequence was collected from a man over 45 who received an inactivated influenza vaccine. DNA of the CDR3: TGTGCCAGCAGCCATACTGCCGGGACTCAGAGCTCCTACGAGCAGTACTTC. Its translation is CASSHTAGTQSSYEQYF.